The rows below give T cell receptor beta chains drawn from one sample of a study of shared clonotypes between healthy human individuals. TCRdb keeps only in-frame clones here, not all; method: immunoSEQ multiplex PCR. The sample carries more than 2,000,000 clones, approximately 92% recorded once. Input material: naive CD4+ T cells sorted from blood. These receptors were obtained from a man aged 18 to 30 in good health. The CDR3 runs from the conserved cysteine through the conserved F or W. Fields, in order: D gene, clone size, J gene, V gene, CDR3 DNA, CDR3 protein. A D gene is named only where the DNA matches it firmly. Only some rows state a clone size, as once, few, many or a class for expanded clones.

D gene: .
clone size: .
J gene: TRBJ1-2
V gene: TRBV28
CDR3 DNA: TGTGCCGGCAGCGATCGGCCGCCTAACTATGGCTACACCTTC
CDR3 protein: CAGSDRPPNYGYTF

D gene: .
clone size: .
J gene: TRBJ1-1
V gene: TRBV2
CDR3 DNA: TGTGCCAGCATTCGGGGCCTAGGGAACACTGAAGCTTTCTTT
CDR3 protein: CASIRGLGNTEAFF

D gene: TRBD1
clone size: .
J gene: TRBJ2-5
V gene: TRBV9
CDR3 DNA: TGTGCCAGCAGCGTAGAAGGACAGGGCACAGAGACCCAGTACTTC
CDR3 protein: CASSVEGQGTETQYF

D gene: .
clone size: .
J gene: TRBJ2-5
V gene: TRBV5-1
CDR3 DNA: TGCGCCAGCAGCTTGAGCACAGGTCAGGAGACCCAGTACTTC
CDR3 protein: CASSLSTGQETQYF

D gene: TRBD2
clone size: .
J gene: TRBJ2-1
V gene: TRBV4-1
CDR3 DNA: TGCGCCAGCAGCCAAGATTGGGGGGAGGGGTACAATGAGCAGTTCTTC
CDR3 protein: CASSQDWGEGYNEQFF

D gene: TRBD1
clone size: once
J gene: TRBJ2-7
V gene: TRBV7-6
CDR3 DNA: TGTGCCAGCAGCCGGGGGACAGGTCTCGGGACTCCCGAGCAGTACTTC
CDR3 protein: CASSRGTGLGTPEQYF

D gene: TRBD2
clone size: .
J gene: TRBJ2-7
V gene: TRBV29-1
CDR3 DNA: TGCAGCGGCCGTAGCGGGGGGAGCTCCTACGAGCAGTACTTC
CDR3 protein: CSGRSGGSSYEQYF

D gene: TRBD1
clone size: .
J gene: TRBJ1-4
V gene: TRBV7-9
CDR3 DNA: TGTGCCAGCAGCCCAAAGACAGGGACGGCTGAAAAACTGTTTTTT
CDR3 protein: CASSPKTGTAEKLFF

D gene: .
clone size: .
J gene: TRBJ2-7
V gene: TRBV5-8
CDR3 DNA: TGTGCCAGCAGCTTGAGGTACGAGCAGTACTTC
CDR3 protein: CASSLRYEQYF

D gene: .
clone size: .
J gene: TRBJ2-7
V gene: TRBV4-3
CDR3 DNA: TGCGCCAGCAGCCTGGCCAGGGGCCCCTACGAGCAGTACTTC
CDR3 protein: CASSLARGPYEQYF

D gene: TRBD2
clone size: .
J gene: TRBJ2-7
V gene: TRBV11-2
CDR3 DNA: TGTGCCAGCAGCTTTGGGAGGGGTGACTTGGACGAGCAGTACTTC
CDR3 protein: CASSFGRGDLDEQYF

D gene: .
clone size: .
J gene: TRBJ2-5
V gene: TRBV9
CDR3 DNA: TGTGCCAGCAGCGCCTTTTCAGGGACCCAAGAGACCCAGTACTTC
CDR3 protein: CASSAFSGTQETQYF

D gene: TRBD1
clone size: .
J gene: TRBJ1-6
V gene: TRBV28
CDR3 DNA: TGTGCCAGCAGCCCCCGGGACAGGCGAAATTCACCCCTCCACTTT
CDR3 protein: CASSPRDRRNSPLHF

D gene: .
clone size: .
J gene: TRBJ2-3
V gene: TRBV5-1
CDR3 DNA: TGCGCCAGCAGCTTCGTAGGACAGTCCACAGATACGCAGTATTTT
CDR3 protein: CASSFVGQSTDTQYF

D gene: .
clone size: .
J gene: TRBJ2-2
V gene: TRBV6-5
CDR3 DNA: TGTGCAAGCGGGAACACCGGGGAGCTGTTTTTT
CDR3 protein: CASGNTGELFF

D gene: .
clone size: .
J gene: TRBJ2-4
V gene: TRBV30
CDR3 DNA: TGTGCCTGGAGTATACCGGGCCAGCAAGCCAAAAACATTCAGTACTTC
CDR3 protein: CAWSIPGQQAKNIQYF

D gene: .
clone size: .
J gene: TRBJ2-5
V gene: TRBV6-6
CDR3 DNA: TGTGCCAGCACACCTCGGGGTCAAGAGACCCAGTACTTC
CDR3 protein: CASTPRGQETQYF

D gene: .
clone size: .
J gene: TRBJ2-2
V gene: TRBV2
CDR3 DNA: TGTGCCAGCAGTGAAGTGTCCAGGGCCGGGGAGCTGTTTTTT
CDR3 protein: CASSEVSRAGELFF

D gene: .
clone size: .
J gene: TRBJ2-6
V gene: TRBV7-9
CDR3 DNA: TGTGCCAGCAGCTTAGGATTTGGGGCCAACGTCCTGACTTTC
CDR3 protein: CASSLGFGANVLTF

D gene: .
clone size: .
J gene: TRBJ2-2
V gene: TRBV9
CDR3 DNA: TGTGCCAGCAGAGGACAGTCAAACACCGGGGAGCTGTTTTTT
CDR3 protein: CASRGQSNTGELFF

D gene: .
clone size: .
J gene: TRBJ2-2
V gene: TRBV6-1
CDR3 DNA: TGTGCCAGCAGTGGACGGGTGAACACCGGGGAGCTGTTTTTT
CDR3 protein: CASSGRVNTGELFF

D gene: .
clone size: .
J gene: TRBJ2-5
V gene: TRBV5-1
CDR3 DNA: TGCGCCAGCAGCTTGGGGGATCGGGCAGGGACCCAGTACTTC
CDR3 protein: CASSLGDRAGTQYF

D gene: TRBD2
clone size: .
J gene: TRBJ2-7
V gene: TRBV12-5
CDR3 DNA: TGTGCTAGTACCCCGGGACAGGGACATTCTAGCGGGAGGCATAGCTCCTACGAGCAGTACTTC
CDR3 protein: CASTPGQGHSSGRHSSYEQYF

D gene: .
clone size: .
J gene: TRBJ2-7
V gene: TRBV29-1
CDR3 DNA: TGCAGCGTTGAAGCCCCTCACGGGAATCCGTACGAGCAGTACTTC
CDR3 protein: CSVEAPHGNPYEQYF

D gene: .
clone size: .
J gene: TRBJ2-1
V gene: TRBV28
CDR3 DNA: TGTGCCAGCAGTTTCGAGCGGTTGCAGTTCTTC
CDR3 protein: CASSFERLQFF

D gene: .
clone size: few
J gene: TRBJ1-1
V gene: TRBV29-1
CDR3 DNA: TGCAGCGTTGAAGATCTGAGGGTACGTGAAGCTTTCTTT
CDR3 protein: CSVEDLRVREAFF

D gene: TRBD1
clone size: .
J gene: TRBJ2-2
V gene: TRBV27
CDR3 DNA: TGTGCCAGCCGACAGGGGTCTACCACCGGGGAGCTGTTTTTT
CDR3 protein: CASRQGSTTGELFF

D gene: TRBD1
clone size: .
J gene: TRBJ1-2
V gene: TRBV10-3
CDR3 DNA: TGTGCCATCAGTGAACTGCGGGGACAGGGGGAAGATGGCTACACCTTC
CDR3 protein: CAISELRGQGEDGYTF

D gene: .
clone size: .
J gene: TRBJ1-3
V gene: TRBV6-6
CDR3 DNA: TGTGCCAGCAGTTACTCGGGGGACGTCGGAAACACCATATATTTT
CDR3 protein: CASSYSGDVGNTIYF

D gene: .
clone size: .
J gene: TRBJ2-1
V gene: TRBV19
CDR3 DNA: TGTGCCAGTACCCCCGTCAGTGGGTATACCAATGAGCAGTTCTTC
CDR3 protein: CASTPVSGYTNEQFF

D gene: .
clone size: .
J gene: TRBJ1-1
V gene: TRBV5-1
CDR3 DNA: TGCGCCAGCAGCTTGGTGCCGACGGACACTACCGTAGCTTTCTTT
CDR3 protein: CASSLVPTDTTVAFF

D gene: .
clone size: .
J gene: TRBJ2-4
V gene: TRBV10-3
CDR3 DNA: TGTGCCATCAGTGATACGTGGGGAAACATTCAGTACTTC
CDR3 protein: CAISDTWGNIQYF

D gene: .
clone size: .
J gene: TRBJ1-1
V gene: TRBV2
CDR3 DNA: TGTGCCAGCAGTGGTCCCAGCCGGGGGACTGAAGCTTTCTTT
CDR3 protein: CASSGPSRGTEAFF

D gene: .
clone size: .
J gene: TRBJ2-5
V gene: TRBV9
CDR3 DNA: TGTGCCAGCAGCTCCGCACCCCAAGAGACCCAGTACTTC
CDR3 protein: CASSSAPQETQYF

D gene: .
clone size: .
J gene: TRBJ2-3
V gene: TRBV5-1
CDR3 DNA: TGCGCCAGCAGCCCCGTGGGATGGAATACGCAGTATTTT
CDR3 protein: CASSPVGWNTQYF

D gene: .
clone size: .
J gene: TRBJ2-7
V gene: TRBV20-1
CDR3 DNA: TGCAGTGCTAGACAGGGCTACGAGCAGTACTTC
CDR3 protein: CSARQGYEQYF

D gene: .
clone size: .
J gene: TRBJ1-2
V gene: TRBV6-5
CDR3 DNA: TGTGCCAGCAGTTCCGGGACTTTCTATGGCTACACCTTC
CDR3 protein: CASSSGTFYGYTF

D gene: .
clone size: .
J gene: TRBJ1-4
V gene: TRBV10-3
CDR3 DNA: TGTGCCATCAGTGATCGAAGGGGAGGAACTAATGAAAAACTGTTTTTT
CDR3 protein: CAISDRRGGTNEKLFF

D gene: TRBD2
clone size: .
J gene: TRBJ2-1
V gene: TRBV5-1
CDR3 DNA: TGCGCCAGCAGCTCTAGCGGGGGGGTCTACAATGAGCAGTTCTTC
CDR3 protein: CASSSSGGVYNEQFF

D gene: .
clone size: .
J gene: TRBJ2-1
V gene: TRBV11-3
CDR3 DNA: TGTGCCAGCAGCTTATACGGGAGTAATGAGCAGTTCTTC
CDR3 protein: CASSLYGSNEQFF

D gene: .
clone size: .
J gene: TRBJ2-7
V gene: TRBV2
CDR3 DNA: TGTGCCAGCAGTGTTAACTACGAGCAGTACTTC
CDR3 protein: CASSVNYEQYF

D gene: TRBD2
clone size: .
J gene: TRBJ2-5
V gene: TRBV19
CDR3 DNA: TGTGCCAGTAGTTTTCTAGCGGGGGATGGGGAGACCCAGTACTTC
CDR3 protein: CASSFLAGDGETQYF

D gene: .
clone size: .
J gene: TRBJ2-7
V gene: TRBV18
CDR3 DNA: TGTGCCAGCTCTCCCTACCTAAACTCCTACGAGCAGTACTTC
CDR3 protein: CASSPYLNSYEQYF

D gene: .
clone size: .
J gene: TRBJ1-2
V gene: TRBV28
CDR3 DNA: TGTGCCAGCAGCCCCCGCGGACATGTGGGGTTTTATGGCTACACCTTC
CDR3 protein: CASSPRGHVGFYGYTF

D gene: TRBD1
clone size: .
J gene: TRBJ2-2
V gene: TRBV9
CDR3 DNA: TGTGCCAGCAGCGTAACGATGGACAGGGGCACCGGGGAGCTGTTTTTT
CDR3 protein: CASSVTMDRGTGELFF

D gene: .
clone size: .
J gene: TRBJ2-5
V gene: TRBV7-9
CDR3 DNA: TGTGCCAGCAGCTTTTATCGACAGCAAGAGACCCAGTACTTC
CDR3 protein: CASSFYRQQETQYF

D gene: .
clone size: .
J gene: TRBJ1-5
V gene: TRBV28
CDR3 DNA: TGTGCCAGCAGTTCGGGGGGTCAGCCCCAGCATTTT
CDR3 protein: CASSSGGQPQHF

D gene: .
clone size: .
J gene: TRBJ1-2
V gene: TRBV20-1
CDR3 DNA: TGCAGTGCTATCCCAGGGGCAGGCTACACCTTC
CDR3 protein: CSAIPGAGYTF

D gene: TRBD2
clone size: .
J gene: TRBJ2-7
V gene: TRBV28
CDR3 DNA: TGTGCCAGCAGCGGGAGGGGGAAACCCTACGAGCAGTACTTC
CDR3 protein: CASSGRGKPYEQYF

D gene: .
clone size: .
J gene: TRBJ2-2
V gene: TRBV2
CDR3 DNA: TGTGCCAGCGGCGGACGAGGGGCGATAAACACCGGGGAGCTGTTTTTT
CDR3 protein: CASGGRGAINTGELFF

D gene: .
clone size: .
J gene: TRBJ2-7
V gene: TRBV30
CDR3 DNA: TGTGCCTGGACCTCCACGGAAAAGTACGAGCAGTACTTC
CDR3 protein: CAWTSTEKYEQYF

D gene: .
clone size: .
J gene: TRBJ2-3
V gene: TRBV10-1
CDR3 DNA: TGCGCCAGCAGTGAGTCGGGGAGGAGCACAGATACGCAGTATTTT
CDR3 protein: CASSESGRSTDTQYF

D gene: TRBD1
clone size: .
J gene: TRBJ2-1
V gene: TRBV28
CDR3 DNA: TGTGCCAGCAGTCTAGGACAGGGGGCCAATGAGCAGTTCTTC
CDR3 protein: CASSLGQGANEQFF

D gene: .
clone size: .
J gene: TRBJ2-1
V gene: TRBV15
CDR3 DNA: TGTGCCACCAGCGGAACAAGGAACTCCTACAATGAGCAGTTCTTC
CDR3 protein: CATSGTRNSYNEQFF

D gene: .
clone size: .
J gene: TRBJ1-2
V gene: TRBV10-3
CDR3 DNA: TGTGCCATCAGTGAGCACTATGGCTACACCTTC
CDR3 protein: CAISEHYGYTF

D gene: TRBD1
clone size: .
J gene: TRBJ1-2
V gene: TRBV25-1
CDR3 DNA: TGTGCCAGCAGACAAACAGGGGAATCCGGAGGCTACACCTTC
CDR3 protein: CASRQTGESGGYTF

D gene: TRBD1
clone size: once
J gene: TRBJ1-3
V gene: TRBV7-2
CDR3 DNA: TGTGCCAGCAGTTTAGCCCCGGGGACAGTTGGAAACACCATATATTTT
CDR3 protein: CASSLAPGTVGNTIYF

D gene: TRBD2
clone size: .
J gene: TRBJ2-1
V gene: TRBV6-1
CDR3 DNA: TGTGCCAGCAGGGAGAGGCGGGGGGTTGGTAATGAGCAGTTCTTC
CDR3 protein: CASRERRGVGNEQFF

D gene: TRBD1
clone size: .
J gene: TRBJ2-3
V gene: TRBV18
CDR3 DNA: TGTGCCAGCTCACGACAGGGTGGAACAGATACGCAGTATTTT
CDR3 protein: CASSRQGGTDTQYF

D gene: .
clone size: .
J gene: TRBJ1-1
V gene: TRBV28
CDR3 DNA: TGTGCCAGCAGCCCTACCTGGACAAGGGGCAGGAACACTGAAGCTTTCTTT
CDR3 protein: CASSPTWTRGRNTEAFF